Sequencing of this T cell receptor (beta chain) was carried out in a study of T cell responses to AZD1222 COVID-19 vaccine. Whole-study results and caveats: Spike-specific TCR breadth and depth both grew after two AZD1222 doses. Sampling captured repertoires only after the peak T cell response.

As concerns this clone: Its antigen is currently unknown.

Assay: immunoSEQ multiplex PCR; the TCRdb copy retains only in-frame clones and omits some. The table has about 84,000 clones, roughly nine tenths seen once. The germline V gene encodes CDR1 SGHRS and CDR2 YFSETQ. Trimming cost V 0 bases and J 2 bases; bases outside gene matches: 7. CDR3 length: 16 amino acids. This rearrangement joins TRBV5-1 to TRBJ1-2; 7 nucleotides agree with TRBD1. This sample comprised peripheral blood, obtained on day 0 of AZD1222 vaccination. This TCR derives from an adult in good health. The CDR3 protein is CASSLARDRVNYGYTF. DNA of the CDR3: TGCGCCAGCAGCTTGGCCAGAGACAGGGTGAACTATGGCTACACCTTC.